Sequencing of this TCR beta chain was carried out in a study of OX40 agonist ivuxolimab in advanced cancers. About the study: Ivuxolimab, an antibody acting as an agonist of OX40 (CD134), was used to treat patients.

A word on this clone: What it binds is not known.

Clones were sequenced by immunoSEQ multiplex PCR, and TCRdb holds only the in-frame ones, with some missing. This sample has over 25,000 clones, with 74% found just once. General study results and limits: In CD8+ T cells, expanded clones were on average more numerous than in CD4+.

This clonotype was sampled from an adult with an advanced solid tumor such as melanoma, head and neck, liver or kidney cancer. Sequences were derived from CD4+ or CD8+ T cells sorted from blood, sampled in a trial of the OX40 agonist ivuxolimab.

CDR3 amino acids: CSASGDGYTF. The CDR3 bases are TGCAGTGCTAGCGGGGACGGCTACACCTTC. The V gene is TRBV20-1, the J gene TRBJ1-2; perhaps TRBD1 as D (5 bases). Germline assignment: CDR1 DFQATT and CDR2 SNEGSKA (reference sequence). This CDR3 has 10 residues. Trimming took off 3 bases at V and 8 bases at J, with 7 bases between the two ends.